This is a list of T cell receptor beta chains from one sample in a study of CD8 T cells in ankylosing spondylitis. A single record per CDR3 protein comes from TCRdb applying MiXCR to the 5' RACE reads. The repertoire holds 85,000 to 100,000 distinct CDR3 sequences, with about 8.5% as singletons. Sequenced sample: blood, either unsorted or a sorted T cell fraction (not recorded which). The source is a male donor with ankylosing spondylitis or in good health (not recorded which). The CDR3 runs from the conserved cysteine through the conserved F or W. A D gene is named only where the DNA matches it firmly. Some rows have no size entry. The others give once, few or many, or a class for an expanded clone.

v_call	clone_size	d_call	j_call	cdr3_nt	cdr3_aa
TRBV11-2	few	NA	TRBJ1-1	TGTGCCAGCAGCTCTACTCTGGCGAACACTGAAGCTTTCTTT	CASSSTLANTEAFF
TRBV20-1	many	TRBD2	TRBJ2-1	TGCAGTGCTGAGGCCTCTAGCGGTTCCTACAATGAGCAGTTCTTC	CSAEASSGSYNEQFF
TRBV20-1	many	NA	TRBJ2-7	TGCAGTGCTAGAGATAACAGGGTCCACGAGCAGTACTTC	CSARDNRVHEQYF
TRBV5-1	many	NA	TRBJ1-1	TGCGCCAGCAGCTTGGCCGGGATTGAAGCTTTCTTT	CASSLAGIEAFF
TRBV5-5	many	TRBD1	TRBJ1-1	TGTGCCAGCAGCTTGGCCGGGACAGGTGGAACTGAAGCTTTCTTT	CASSLAGTGGTEAFF
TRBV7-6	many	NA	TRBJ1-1	TGTGCCAGCAGCCCTGACAGGTTGCCGACAGCTTTCTTT	CASSPDRLPTAFF
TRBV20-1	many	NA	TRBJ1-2	TGCAGTGCTACCGGGACGGACAACTATGGCTACACCTTC	CSATGTDNYGYTF
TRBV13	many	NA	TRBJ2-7	TGTGCCAGCAGCTCAAGGTCCGGGTACGAGCAGTACTTC	CASSSRSGYEQYF
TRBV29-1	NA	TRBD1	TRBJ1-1	TGCAGCGTTGTGGTGGCAGGGGGGGGCACTGAAGCTTTCTTT	CSVVVAGGGTEAFF
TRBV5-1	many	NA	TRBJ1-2	TGCGCCAGCAGCCCGCAGGGGAATGAGGGCTACACCTTC	CASSPQGNEGYTF
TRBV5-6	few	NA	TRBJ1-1	TGTGCCAGCTTTTTCACCCCAGGGAGTGTGAACACTGAAGCTTTCTTT	CASFFTPGSVNTEAFF
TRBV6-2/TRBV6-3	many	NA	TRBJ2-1	TGTGCCAGCAGTCAAACCCAGGATGAGCAGTTCTTC	CASSQTQDEQFF
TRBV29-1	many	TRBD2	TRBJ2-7	TGCAGCGTTGTGTGGCGGGAGAACACCTACGAGCAGTACTTC	CSVVWRENTYEQYF
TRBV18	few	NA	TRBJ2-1	TGTGCCAGCTCACCACGTTCGGTTAAGGGATCCGGTCGGGAGCAGTTCTTC	CASSPRSVKGSGREQFF
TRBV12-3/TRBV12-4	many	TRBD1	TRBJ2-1	TGTGCCAGCAGTTTATTTGTGGACAGGGGGGACAATGAGCAGTTCTTC	CASSLFVDRGDNEQFF
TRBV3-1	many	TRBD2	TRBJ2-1	TGTGCCAGCAGCCAAGATGGTTTTCGGCTAGCGGGGGGTGGTGAGCAGTTCTTC	CASSQDGFRLAGGGEQFF
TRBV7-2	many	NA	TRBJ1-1	TGTGCCAGCAGCTCGTACGGCACTGAAGCTTTCTTT	CASSSYGTEAFF
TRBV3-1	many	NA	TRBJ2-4	TGTGCCAGCAGCCACAGATTAGGGATGGGCAAAAACATTCAGTACTTC	CASSHRLGMGKNIQYF
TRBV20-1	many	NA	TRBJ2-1	TGCAGTGCTCCCGGTGCGCGTAGCTCCTACAATGAGCAGTTCTTC	CSAPGARSSYNEQFF
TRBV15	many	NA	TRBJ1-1	TGTGCCACCAGCGCAGGTCTCTGGGCTGATGAGGCTGAAGCTTTCTTT	CATSAGLWADEAEAFF
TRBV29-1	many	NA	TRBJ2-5	TGCAGCGTTGAAGAGCCCTTCGAAGAGACCCAGTACTTC	CSVEEPFEETQYF
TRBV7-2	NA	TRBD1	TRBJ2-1	TGTGCCAGCAGCTCCCAAATCGGGACAGGTTCCTACAATGAGCAGTTCTTC	CASSSQIGTGSYNEQFF
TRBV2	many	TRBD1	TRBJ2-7	TGTGCCATCCGGGACAGGTCCTACGAGCAGTACTTC	CAIRDRSYEQYF
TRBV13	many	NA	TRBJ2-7	TGTGCCAGCAGCCGCCGGGACGGCTCCTACGAGCAGTACTTC	CASSRRDGSYEQYF
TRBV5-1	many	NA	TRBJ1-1	TGCGCCAGCAGCTGGGACGGAGGACGGGACACTGAAGCTTTCTTT	CASSWDGGRDTEAFF
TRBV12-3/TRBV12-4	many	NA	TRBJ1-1	TGTGCCAGCAGTCCGGAGACGACATTTCCCACTGAAGCTTTCTTT	CASSPETTFPTEAFF
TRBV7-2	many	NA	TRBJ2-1	TGTGCCACCAGACTGCCCGGACCATCAAATGAGCAGTTCTTC	CATRLPGPSNEQFF
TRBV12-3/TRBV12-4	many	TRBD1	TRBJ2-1	TGTGCCAGCAGTTTAAGACAGGGGGCCTACAATGAGCAGTTCTTC	CASSLRQGAYNEQFF
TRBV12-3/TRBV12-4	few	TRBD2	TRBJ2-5	TGTGCCAGCAGTCCCACGGGGAGGGAAGAGACCCAGTACTTC	CASSPTGREETQYF
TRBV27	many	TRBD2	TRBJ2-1	TGTGCCAGCAGGCTTAGCGGGGGTGATGAGCAGTTCTTC	CASRLSGGDEQFF
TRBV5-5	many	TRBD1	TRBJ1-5	TGTGCCAGCAGCTTGGTACCTCGGACAGGGGGCTATCAGCCCCAGCATTTT	CASSLVPRTGGYQPQHF
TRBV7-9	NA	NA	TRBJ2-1	TGTGCCAGCAGTTCCAATCCAGGGGCCTTACCTTACAATGAGCAGTTCTTC	CASSSNPGALPYNEQFF
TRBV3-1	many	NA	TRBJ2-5	NA	CASSQVYFGETQYF
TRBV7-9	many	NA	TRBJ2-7	TGTGCCAGCAGCTTATTCGGGACCTATCTATACGAGCAGTACTTC	CASSLFGTYLYEQYF
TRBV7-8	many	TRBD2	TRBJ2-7	TGTGCCAGCAGCGGGCGGGGGGGCGTAAGGACCTCTTTCTACGAGCAGTACTTC	CASSGRGGVRTSFYEQYF
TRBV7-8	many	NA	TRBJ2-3	TGTGCCAGCAGCCCTGAGGCACGGCAGCTATACACAGATACGCAGTATTTT	CASSPEARQLYTDTQYF
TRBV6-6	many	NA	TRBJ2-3	TGTGCCAGCATACGTCAGCTCACAGATACGCAGTATTTT	CASIRQLTDTQYF
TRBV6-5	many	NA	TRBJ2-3	TGTGCCAGCGTTGGGGGGTCAGATACGCAGTATTTT	CASVGGSDTQYF
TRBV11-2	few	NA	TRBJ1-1	TGTGCCAGCAGCTTAGATCTGGGAGGCACTGAAGCTTTCTTT	CASSLDLGGTEAFF
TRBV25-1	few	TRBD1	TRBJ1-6	TGTGCCAGCAGTGCCCCAGGGACAGTCTATAATTCACCCCTCCACTTT	CASSAPGTVYNSPLHF
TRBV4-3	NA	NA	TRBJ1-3	TGCGCCAGCAGCCAAGTCGAGGATTCTGGAAACACCATATATTTT	CASSQVEDSGNTIYF
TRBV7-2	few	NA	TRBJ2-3	TGTGCCAGCTCCGCCCGCGCAGATACGCAGTATTTT	CASSARADTQYF
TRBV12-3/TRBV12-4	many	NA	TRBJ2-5	TGTGCCAGCAGTTCGAATTCGGGCGGAGAGACCCAGTACTTC	CASSSNSGGETQYF
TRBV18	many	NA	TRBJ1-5	TGTGCCAGCTCTCGCACAGAGGAGGCCAATCAGCCCCAGCATTTT	CASSRTEEANQPQHF
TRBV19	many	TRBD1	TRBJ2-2	TGTGCCAGTAGTCCCCTCGGGGACAGGAACACCGGGGAGCTGTTTTTT	CASSPLGDRNTGELFF
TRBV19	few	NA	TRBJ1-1	TGTGCCAGTAGTATTGGGCCGGGGAACACTGAAGCTTTCTTT	CASSIGPGNTEAFF
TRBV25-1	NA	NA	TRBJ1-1	TGTGCCAGCAGTCTACTGGGGGGAAACACTGATGCTTTCTTT	CASSLLGGNTDAFF
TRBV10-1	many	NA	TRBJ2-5	TGCGCCAGCAGTCTCCGGGACTCTACTCAAGAGACCCAGTACTTC	CASSLRDSTQETQYF
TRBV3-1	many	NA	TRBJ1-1	TGTGCCAGCAGCCAAGGCAGGGGTTGGGCTTTCTTT	CASSQGRGWAFF
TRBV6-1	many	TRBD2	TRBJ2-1	TGTGCCAGCAGTGGCAGCGGGAGGGCCTGGTCCTACAATGAGCAGTTCTTC	CASSGSGRAWSYNEQFF
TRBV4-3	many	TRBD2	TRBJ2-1	TGCGCCAGCAGCCAAGAGGGCGGGACTAGACCTTACAATGAGCAGTTCTTC	CASSQEGGTRPYNEQFF